What follows are 27 T cell receptor beta chains derived from one specimen sequenced in a study of T-cell reconstitution after alpha-beta-depleted transplantation in children. Unique molecular identifiers were built into the TCRbeta library. MiXCR was run by TCRdb on the PCR reads, yielding one entry per CDR3 protein. The profile shows 400,000 to 550,000 distinct CDR3 sequences, roughly 10% of them singletons. This material consisted of PBMCs, taken before TCRalphabeta/CD19-depleted stem cell transplant. The source of these receptors is a child aged 2 to 10 with inherited bone marrow failure, due to receive a stem cell transplant.

There are many counts of this clonotype. The chain couples TRBV10-3 to TRBJ1-1; tentatively, D is TRBD1 (5 bases). The CDR3 has 15 amino acids. Trimming pared 2 bases from V and 1 base from J, leaving 11 bases between. CDR1 and CDR2 (germline): ENHRY, SYGVKD. Here the CDR3 reads CAISEVDIPNTEAFF. The DNA of the CDR3 is TGTGCCATCAGTGAGGTGGACATTCCGAACACTGAAGCTTTCTTT.

This clonotype was detected ten times or more. The chain couples TRBV12-3 or TRBV12-4 to TRBJ2-7; TRBD2 aligns across 8 bases. V gave up 0 bases and J gave up 7 bases; unmatched junction bases: 8. The CDR3 has 15 amino acids. CDR3 residues: CASSLAVSGAGEQYF. The CDR3 region has the DNA TGTGCCAGCAGTTTAGCAGTTAGCGGGGCGGGGGAGCAGTACTTC.

As regards this clonotype: It may be a read error: a sequence one base away is much more abundant. The chain links TRBV6-2 or TRBV6-3 to TRBJ2-7; possibly TRBD2 for D (6 bases). V was trimmed by 4 bases and J by 2 bases, leaving 18 bases between them. Germline lookup yields CDR1 MNHEY and CDR2 SVGEGT. This CDR3 is built from 16 residues. The CDR3: CASSSLVAAVPYEQYF. In DNA form, the CDR3 reads TGTGCCAGCAGTTCCCTGGTAGCGGCCGTCCCCTACGAGCAGTACTTC.

This clonotype came up a few times. This chain links TRBV19 with TRBJ1-5; weak D call: TRBD1 (5 bases). Germline V gene data show CDR1 as LNHDA and CDR2 as SQIVND (reference sequence). V gave up 3 bases and J gave up 1 base, with 10 bases separating them. The CDR3 extends over 15 amino acids. CDR3 region: CASSMFQGSNQPQHF. CDR3 nucleotides: TGTGCCAGTAGTATGTTCCAGGGAAGCAATCAGCCCCAGCATTTT.

V gene TRBV4-3 combines with J gene TRBJ2-1; no clear D gene. The CDR3 contains 13 residues. Germline CDR1 is LGHNA and CDR2 is YSLEER. The V end lost 0 bases, the J end lost 9 bases, and 9 bases lay between the germline ends. CDR3 loop: CASSQDLWAEQFF. In DNA, the CDR3 is TGCGCCAGCAGCCAAGATTTATGGGCTGAGCAGTTCTTC.

The V call is TRBV11-2, the J call TRBJ2-6; 9 bases fit TRBD2. Germline V CDR1 and CDR2: SGHAT, FQNNGV. The CDR3 covers 19 residues. V lost 1 base, J lost 0 bases, and 7 bases stayed unmatched. CDR3 bases: TGTGCCAGCAGCTTAGGAGGGCTAGCGGGACCCTCTGGGGCCAACGTCCTGACTTTC. Translated, it gives CASSLGGLAGPSGANVLTF. Full variable domain (missing parts from reference TRBV11-2 and TRBJ2-6): EAGVAQSPRYKIIEKRQSVAFWCNPISGHATLYWYQQILGQGPKLLIQFQNNGVVDDSQLPKDRFSAERLKGVDSTLKIQPAKLEDSAVYLCASSLGGLAGPSGANVLTFGAGSRLTVL.

This clonotype was seen many times. V usage is TRBV5-1 and J usage is TRBJ2-3; 10 nucleotides align to TRBD2. V trimming: 1 base; J trimming: 5 bases; junction bases outside the gene matches: 7. The CDR3 spans 16 residues. From germline, CDR1 is SGHRS and CDR2 YFSETQ. The CDR3 sequence is CASSLIGTSVRDTQYF. CDR3 bases: TGCGCCAGCAGCTTGATTGGGACTAGCGTTCGAGATACGCAGTATTTT.

This clonotype was observed at least ten times. At one of its ends the junction is not consistent with the germline gene, which may arise from a read error. The rearrangement joins TRBV7-7 to TRBJ2-7; TRBD2 aligns across 9 bases. The CDR3 contains 13 residues. CDR1 is SSHAT, CDR2 FNYEAQ, per germline (reference sequence). CDR3 loop: CASSPGTSSEQYF. The CDR3 region has the DNA TGTGCTAGCAGCCCGGGGACTAGCTCCGAGCAGTACTTC.

This clonotype has ten or more counts. The V gene is TRBV29-1, the J gene TRBJ1-2; tentatively, D is TRBD1 (6 bases). Per germline, CDR1 SQVTM and CDR2 ANQGSEA. CDR3 length: 13 amino acids. The V and J ends lost 4 bases and 0 bases respectively, with 9 bases between them. In DNA, the CDR3 is TGCAGCGTTGGGGGGGCCTCTAACTATGGCTACACCTTC. This encodes CSVGGASNYGYTF.

In its sample, this clonotype was seen many times. V and J are TRBV30 and TRBJ1-2; 7 positions agree with TRBD1. With V trimmed by 0 bases and J by 5 bases, 6 bases remained unmatched. The CDR3 runs 14 residues. Germline CDR1 GTSNPN, CDR2 SVGIG (reference sequence). CDR3 sequence (DNA): TGTGCCTGGAGTGTATCGGCAGGGGGGTATGGCTACACCTTC. This gives the protein CAWSVSAGGYGYTF.

V and J are TRBV28 and TRBJ1-4; D gene uncertain. The CDR3 sequence is 13 residues long. V was trimmed by 3 bases and J by 8 bases, leaving 10 bases between them. CDR1 and CDR2 from the germline V gene are MDHEN and SYDVKM. CDR3 DNA: TGTGCCAGCAGTTTGGCAGCAGAAGAAAAACTGTTTTTT. As protein: CASSLAAEEKLFF.

This clonotype was recorded a few times. The J gene is TRBJ1-2, the V gene TRBV20-1, with a weak D call TRBD1 (5 bases). V lost 0 bases to trimming and J lost 1 base, with 9 bases between them. Germline-derived CDR1 and CDR2 are DFQATT and SNEGSKA (reference sequence). The CDR3 contains 14 residues. The CDR3 DNA sequence: TGCAGTGCTAGAGATCGTAGGGGTAACTATGGCTACACCTTC. It is translated as CSARDRRGNYGYTF.

As concerns this clonotype: A much larger clone is a single base away; this may be a read error. The chain uses TRBV4-2 and TRBJ1-5; D unresolved. Germline CDR1 is LGHNA and CDR2 is YNFKEQ. The CDR3 sequence is 14 residues long. The CDR3 region is CASSTLSSNRPQHF. The DNA of the CDR3 is TGTGCCAGCAGCACGCTTAGTAGCAATCGGCCCCAGCATTTT.

This clonotype was detected many times. The CDR3 here is CASSLLGGKQPQHF. CDR3 sequence (DNA): TGTGCCAGCAGTTTATTGGGCGGGAAACAGCCCCAGCATTTT. The chain is built from TRBV27 and TRBJ1-5, with unresolved D. This CDR3 is 14 amino acids long. CDR1 MNHEY and CDR2 SMNVEV come from the germline V gene (reference sequence). Trimming took off 1 base at V and 7 bases at J, with 11 bases between the two ends.

This clonotype was observed at least ten times. The chain carries TRBV20-1 and TRBJ2-1; 7 bases are shared with TRBD2. Germline trimming cut 6 bases from V and 5 bases from J; bases unmatched to any gene: 10. Germline CDR1 DFQATT, CDR2 SNEGSKA (reference sequence). The length of the CDR3 is 14 residues. The CDR3 DNA sequence: TGCAGTGCCCTCCGGGGGGAGGAACACAATGAGCAGTTCTTC. Translation: CSALRGEEHNEQFF.

This clonotype was observed many times. The CDR3 protein is CASSLEGQGVGYTF. The CDR3 DNA reads as TGTGCCAGCAGTTTAGAAGGACAGGGAGTTGGCTACACCTTC. This sequence joins TRBV12-3 or TRBV12-4 and TRBJ1-2; 8 bases are shared with TRBD1. Losses at the gene ends were 1 base for V and 7 bases for J; bases not matched to a gene: 5. This CDR3 has 14 amino acids.

This clonotype was recorded at least ten times. The gene calls are TRBV24-1 and TRBJ2-1; 8 bases line up with TRBD1. Germline V gene sequence: CDR1 KGHDR, CDR2 SFDVKD. This CDR3 spans 16 amino acids. After removal of 5 bases from V and 7 bases from J, the junction contained 12 bases not matched to a gene. CDR3 sequence (DNA): TGTGCCACCAGTGTTAAAGGGACAGGTGGTCAGAATGAGCAGTTCTTC. Residues: CATSVKGTGGQNEQFF.

Many counts were recorded for this clonotype. V is TRBV12-3 or TRBV12-4 and J is TRBJ1-1; weak D call: TRBD1 (5 bases). Trimming took 6 bases from V and 0 from J, leaving 20 bases between them. The CDR3 covers 17 residues. The CDR3 reads CASSTGPERYVNTEAFF. The CDR3 region has the DNA TGTGCCAGCAGCACAGGCCCCGAGCGGTATGTGAACACTGAAGCTTTCTTT.

The chain couples TRBV27 to TRBJ2-1; 7 nucleotides align to TRBD2. The V segment lost 3 bases and the J segment 5 bases; nucleotides outside the gene matches: 4. Germline loops: CDR1 MNHEY, CDR2 SMNVEV (reference sequence). CDR3 size: 14 residues. CDR3 DNA: TGTGCCAGCAGTTTCACTAGCGCCAACAATGAGCAGTTCTTC. Protein sequence: CASSFTSANNEQFF.

This clonotype was seen only a few times. The V gene is TRBV4-1, the J gene TRBJ2-7, with 8 bases aligning to TRBD1. Germline V lookup: CDR1 MGHRA, CDR2 YSYEKL. After removal of 3 bases from V and 3 bases from J, the junction contained 13 bases not matched to a gene. The CDR3 is 17 amino acids. CDR3 coding DNA: TGCGCCAGCAGCCATAATATCGGACAGGGAAGAGGCTACGAGCAGTACTTC. The encoded protein is CASSHNIGQGRGYEQYF.

This clonotype was seen more than once but under ten times. The V and J genes are TRBV12-3 or TRBV12-4 and TRBJ1-6; D not certain. V lost 6 bases, J lost 6 bases, and 15 bases lay in between. The CDR3 is 15 residues long. The CDR3 sequence is CASRPDGSINSPLHF. The CDR3 bases are TGTGCCAGCAGACCCGACGGCTCCATTAATTCACCCCTCCACTTT.

This clonotype occurred many times. The V gene is TRBV10-1, the J gene TRBJ2-1; 9 bases line up with TRBD2. CDR1 WNHNN and CDR2 SYGVQD come from the germline V gene (reference sequence). With 0 bases clipped from V and 10 bases from J, the junction kept 4 bases outside the gene matches. The CDR3 extends over 14 amino acids. The CDR3 reads CASSESGSGREQFF. Here the CDR3 DNA reads TGCGCCAGCAGTGAGTCGGGAAGCGGGAGGGAGCAGTTCTTC.

This clonotype was seen a handful of times. The V and J genes are TRBV27 and TRBJ2-2, with unresolved D. This CDR3 is 16 amino acids long. Trimming left V 1 base short and J 2 bases short, with 11 bases between. The germline V gene encodes CDR1 MNHEY and CDR2 SMNVEV (reference sequence). CDR3 sequence: CASSLLWVKNTGELFF. For the CDR3, the DNA is TGTGCCAGCAGTTTATTGTGGGTTAAAAACACCGGGGAGCTGTTTTTT.

This clonotype was counted many times. The V and J genes are TRBV24-1 and TRBJ2-1; the D gene is possibly TRBD2 (7 bases). The CDR3 covers 15 residues. Germline loops: CDR1 KGHDR, CDR2 SFDVKD. Trimming removed 7 bases at V and 0 bases at J, with 12 bases between. The CDR3 protein is CATRDAGASYNEQFF. In DNA form, the CDR3 reads TGTGCCACCAGGGACGCGGGGGCCTCCTACAATGAGCAGTTCTTC.

This clonotype was seen at least ten times. V and J are TRBV5-1 and TRBJ1-1; D possibly corresponds to TRBD1 (5 bases). This CDR3 contains 14 residues. Trimming shortened V by 3 bases and J by 4 bases, and 13 bases separated the two germline ends. The germline CDR1 and CDR2 sequences are SGHRS and YFSETQ. CDR3 coding DNA: TGCGCCAGCAGCTCCGGGACTATGGGCACTGAAGCTTTCTTT. Translated, it gives CASSSGTMGTEAFF.

This clonotype was picked up many times. The gene calls are TRBV6-1 and TRBJ1-2; TRBD1 matches 9 bases. Germline V gives CDR1 MNHNS, CDR2 SASEGT. V dropped 6 bases and J dropped 6; count of bases not matched to a gene: 11. This CDR3 has 15 residues. CDR3 sequence (DNA): TGTGCCAGCAGGAGACCGGGACAGGGAGTCAATGGCTACACCTTC. Translation gives CASRRPGQGVNGYTF.

V is TRBV23-1 and J is TRBJ2-7; D perhaps matches TRBD1 (6 bases). TRBV23-1 is noted as an ORF with a role that remains uncertain. The CDR3 is 17 amino acids. V was clipped by 0 bases and J by 2 bases, with 17 bases between them. CDR3 region: CASSQSKEQGRAYEQYF. Here the CDR3 DNA reads TGCGCCAGCAGTCAATCAAAAGAACAGGGTCGGGCCTACGAGCAGTACTTC.